A single TCR beta chain is shown here with its context. Repertoires were generated with immunoSEQ multiplex PCR, while TCRdb's copy carries only in-frame clones and drops some. In the table there are almost 35,000 clones, approximately 81% of which are singletons. The data were taken from a study of OX40 agonist ivuxolimab in advanced cancers. Study at large: It was permissible to have had prior anti-PD-1, anti-PD-L1 or anti-CTLA-4 therapy, and more than 30% had some.

Germline assignment: CDR1 SGHVS and CDR2 FNYEAQ. The CDR3 has 15 amino acids. Between the trimmed V and J ends, which lost 3 bases and 4 bases, there was a span of 14 bases. The V and J genes are TRBV7-6 and TRBJ2-3; D is possibly TRBD2 (6 bases). Source: CD4+ or CD8+ T cells sorted from blood, taken in a trial of the OX40 agonist ivuxolimab. The TCR was taken from an adult with an advanced solid tumor such as melanoma, head and neck, liver or kidney cancer. The CDR3 DNA follows: TGTGCCAGCAGCTTTGGGGGAGGCGCTCCAGATACGCAGTATTTT. Residues: CASSFGGGAPDTQYF.